One and the same sample provided the 3 T cell receptor beta chains below, sequenced in a study of cytomegalovirus exposure and HLA in healthy donors. This PCR relied on a set of 60 Vbeta primers and 13 Jbeta primers. The repertoire was sequenced with immunoSEQ multiplex PCR; TCRdb's copy has only in-frame clones and lacks some. The sample lists fewer than 100,000 clones; 78% were seen once. The sample consisted of PBMCs. All receptors come from a male donor in good health and CMV-seropositive.

The gene calls are TRBV19 and TRBJ2-1, with TRBD2 identical over 13 bases. The V segment lost 6 bases and the J segment 8 bases; nucleotides outside the gene matches: 22. The CDR3 contains 20 residues. Per the germline V gene, CDR1 is LNHDA and CDR2 is SQIVND (reference sequence). The CDR3 DNA is TGTGCCAGTAGCGTTCCCCCCTGGGGACTAGCGGGAACCCGAGTGGATGAGCAGTTCTTC. Protein sequence: CASSVPPWGLAGTRVDEQFF.

The gene calls are TRBV9 and TRBJ2-2; D call uncertain. The germline V and J ends were trimmed by 0 bases and 0 bases, with 9 bases remaining between them. The CDR3 covers 16 residues. CDR1 and CDR2 from the germline V gene are SGDLS and YYNGEE. The DNA for the CDR3 is TGTGCCAGCAGCGTAGGCGGCGCCTCGAACACCGGGGAGCTGTTTTTT. It encodes CASSVGGASNTGELFF.

V gene TRBV30 combines with J gene TRBJ1-1; D not resolved. The CDR3 covers 14 residues. V lost 0 bases and J lost 5, with 13 bases in between. CDR1 is GTSNPN and CDR2 is SVGIG in the germline V gene (reference sequence). The CDR3 loop reads CAWSVTGEWTEAFF. The CDR3 DNA follows: TGTGCCTGGAGTGTAACTGGGGAGTGGACTGAAGCTTTCTTT.